This TCR beta chain was recovered during a study of control samples from healthy donors and cancer patients. CDR3 length equals 14 residues. The germline V gene has CDR1 LNHNV and CDR2 YYDKDF (reference sequence). Trimming took off 5 bases at V and 8 bases at J, with 18 bases between the two ends. Sequenced by immunoSEQ multiplex PCR; TCRdb stores in-frame clones only, minus some. The sample includes 88,000 or so clones, around 94% of them seen just once. Sequences were obtained from blood. This rearrangement joins TRBV15 to TRBJ1-2; TRBD1 is a possible D gene (6 bases). This sequence was found in a woman younger than 35 in good health. In DNA form, the CDR3 reads TGTGCCACCAGCGGGGGGGACATTTTACGGGGCTACACCTTC. Its protein product is CATSGGDILRGYTF.